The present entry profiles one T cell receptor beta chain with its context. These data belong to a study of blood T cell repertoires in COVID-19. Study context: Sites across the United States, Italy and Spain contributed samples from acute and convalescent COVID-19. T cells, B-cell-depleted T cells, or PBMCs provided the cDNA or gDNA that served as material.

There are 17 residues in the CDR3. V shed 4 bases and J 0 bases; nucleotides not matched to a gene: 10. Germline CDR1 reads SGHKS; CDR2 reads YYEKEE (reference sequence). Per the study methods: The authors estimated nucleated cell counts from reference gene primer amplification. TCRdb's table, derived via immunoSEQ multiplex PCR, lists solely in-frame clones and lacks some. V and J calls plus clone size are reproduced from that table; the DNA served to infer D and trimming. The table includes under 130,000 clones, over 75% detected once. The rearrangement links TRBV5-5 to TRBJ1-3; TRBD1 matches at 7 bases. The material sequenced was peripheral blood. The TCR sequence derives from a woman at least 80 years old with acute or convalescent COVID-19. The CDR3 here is CASSKRQGDLSGNTIYF. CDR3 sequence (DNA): TGTGCCAGCAGCAAGAGACAGGGCGATCTCTCTGGAAACACCATATATTTT.